Listed here are 20 T cell receptor beta chains from one sample, sequenced in a study of T cell responses to AZD1222 COVID-19 vaccine. Repertoires were generated with immunoSEQ multiplex PCR, while TCRdb's copy carries only in-frame clones and drops some. This repertoire shows under 300,000 clones, over 85% found once; its top ten account for approximately 0.52%. The source material was peripheral blood, sampled on day 0 of AZD1222 vaccination. These receptors all stem from an adult in good health.

The V call is TRBV7-9, the J call TRBJ2-3, with D possibly being TRBD2 (6 bases). CDR1 is SEHNR, CDR2 FQNEAQ, per germline (reference sequence). The CDR3 sequence is 15 residues long. Trimming removed 5 bases at V and 6 bases at J, with 18 bases between. The DNA for the CDR3 is TGTGCCAGCAGCCGGTCGGGACTTGGAAAGGATACGCAGTATTTT. It yields the protein CASSRSGLGKDTQYF.

The rearrangement uses TRBV28 and TRBJ2-6; tentatively, D is TRBD2 (5 bases). CDR3 size: 14 residues. Germline CDR1 and CDR2: MDHEN and SYDVKM. The V and J ends lost 5 bases and 9 bases respectively, with 14 bases between them. This CDR3 is CASSLSGLVNVLTF. In DNA form, the CDR3 reads TGTGCCAGCAGTCTCAGCGGATTGGTCAACGTCCTGACTTTC. Full variable domain (rest looked up from reference TRBV28 and TRBJ2-6): DVKVTQSSRYLVKRTGEKVFLECVQDMDHENMFWYRQDPGLGLRLIYFSYDVKMKEKGDIPEGYSVSREKKERFSLILESASTNQTSMYLCASSLSGLVNVLTFGAGSRLTVL.

The chain combines TRBV7-8 with TRBJ2-2; 9 bases match TRBD2. This CDR3 contains 19 residues. Germline values: CDR1 SGHVS, CDR2 FQNEAQ. J lost 0 bases, V lost 2 bases, and 10 bases had no gene match. The CDR3 loop reads CASSLWGSGGFANTGELFF. CDR3 bases: TGTGCCAGCAGCTTATGGGGTAGCGGGGGCTTCGCGAACACCGGGGAGCTGTTTTTT.

V gene TRBV4-1 combines with J gene TRBJ2-2; 11 bases map to TRBD2. After removal of 2 bases from V and 1 base from J, the junction contained 9 bases not matched to a gene. Germline V gives CDR1 MGHRA, CDR2 YSYEKL. The CDR3 runs 19 residues. The DNA for the CDR3 is TGCGCCAGCAGCCAATTTGTTCTAGCGGGGGGTAAGAACACCGGGGAGCTGTTTTTT. The encoded protein is CASSQFVLAGGKNTGELFF.

This clone was counted only a few times. For the CDR3, the DNA is TGTGCCAGCAGCTTAATCCTTTACGAGCAGTACTTC. Its protein product is CASSLILYEQYF. The chain couples TRBV7-2 to TRBJ2-7; D is ambiguous. The germline V gene encodes CDR1 SGHTA and CDR2 FQGNSA. The ends were cut back, 2 bases at V and 4 bases at J, with 6 bases in the middle. There are 12 residues in the CDR3.

The chain employs TRBV21-1 and TRBJ1-1; TRBD1, the D gene given by the table, was not confirmed from the DNA. TRBV21-1 has pseudogene status. This CDR3 spans 14 amino acids. DNA of the CDR3: TGTGCCAGCAGAGGACAGGGTTTGAACACTGAAGCTTTCTTT. Its protein is CASRGQGLNTEAFF.

V gene TRBV19 combines with J gene TRBJ2-3, with a possible D match to TRBD2 (7 bases). The CDR3 runs 15 residues. Germline values: CDR1 LNHDA, CDR2 SQIVND (reference sequence). The V end was cut by 6 bases, the J end by 2 bases, with 15 bases between. CDR3 residues: CASSGGLVLTDTQYF. The CDR3 DNA reads as TGTGCCAGTAGCGGGGGGCTAGTCCTCACAGATACGCAGTATTTT.

The chain links TRBV6-2 or TRBV6-3 to TRBJ2-7, with 7 positions matching TRBD1. Trimming took 0 bases from V and 7 from J; bases not matched to a gene: 9. This CDR3 region has 15 residues. Per germline, CDR1 MNHEY and CDR2 SVGEGT. The CDR3 region is CASSYSSRTGSEQYF. CDR3 DNA sequence: TGTGCCAGCAGTTACTCCTCCAGGACAGGTAGTGAGCAGTACTTC.

The chain carries TRBV5-6 and TRBJ2-4, with TRBD2 matching over 12 bases. The length of the CDR3 is 16 residues. Trimming took 4 bases from V and 0 from J; bases not matched to a gene: 2. Germline loops: CDR1 SGHDT, CDR2 YYEEEE. CDR3: CASSPGLAGAKNIQYF. CDR3 coding DNA: TGTGCCAGCAGCCCGGGACTAGCGGGAGCCAAAAACATTCAGTACTTC.

The chain links TRBV3-1 (or the pseudogene TRBV3-2) to TRBJ2-5, with 11 bases lining up with TRBD2. The CDR3 is made up of 17 amino acids. Germline CDR1 reads LGHDT; CDR2 reads YNNKEL (reference sequence). V shed 1 base and J 4 bases; nucleotides not matched to a gene: 8. The CDR3 reads CASSQVPSGRKGETQYF. The CDR3 region has the DNA TGTGCCAGCAGCCAAGTCCCTAGCGGGAGGAAGGGAGAGACCCAGTACTTC.

CDR3 sequence reads: CASSSDRVYRGTGELFF. The CDR3 region has the DNA TGTGCCAGCAGCTCGGACAGGGTCTACAGGGGGACCGGGGAGCTGTTTTTT. The chain has TRBV9 and TRBJ2-2; TRBD1 aligns across 8 bases. The CDR3 has 17 amino acids. Germline CDR1 is SGDLS and CDR2 is YYNGEE. V was pared by 4 bases and J by 5 bases, with 13 bases of the junction left unmatched.

The chain uses TRBV9 and TRBJ2-7; 9 bases map to TRBD1. This CDR3 comprises 15 residues. The V segment lost 4 bases and the J segment 1 base; nucleotides outside the gene matches: 6. Germline V gene lookup returns CDR1 SGDLS and CDR2 YYNGEE. DNA of the CDR3: TGTGCCAGCAGCTTAGGGGGGACAGGGTCCTACGAGCAGTACTTC. Translating gives CASSLGGTGSYEQYF.

The genes are TRBV25-1 and TRBJ1-6, with 9 bases identical to TRBD1. After removal of 4 bases from V and 17 bases from J, the junction contained 6 bases not matched to a gene. Germline V gene data show CDR1 as MGHDK and CDR2 as SYGVNS. CDR3 length: 12 residues. CDR3 amino acids: CASSGDREQVHF. Here the CDR3 DNA reads TGTGCCAGCAGTGGGGACAGGGAGCAGGTCCACTTT.

This rearrangement joins TRBV5-1 to TRBJ2-1; the match to TRBD2 covers 11 bases. This CDR3 region has 17 residues. J was trimmed by 4 bases and V by 1 base; bases with no gene match: 7. Germline CDR1 SGHRS, CDR2 YFSETQ. CDR3 DNA sequence: TGCGCCAGCAGCTTGATCCCCGGGACTAGCGGATACAATGAGCAGTTCTTC. Protein sequence: CASSLIPGTSGYNEQFF.

The rearrangement uses TRBV11-3 and TRBJ1-4; no reliable D call. The CDR3 has 20 residues. The germline V gene encodes CDR1 SGHNT and CDR2 YENEEA. Trimming took 0 bases from V and 0 from J, leaving 20 bases between them. This chain's CDR3 is CASSLESRLKTSATNEKLFF. In nucleotides, the CDR3 is TGTGCCAGCAGCTTAGAATCCCGACTGAAGACATCCGCAACTAATGAAAAACTGTTTTTT.

The DNA of the CDR3 is TGTGCCAGCCGGTGGGGACAGGGACGAGGCTACACCTTC. Translation gives CASRWGQGRGYTF. The chain has TRBV2 and TRBJ1-2, with 9 nucleotides matching TRBD1. This CDR3 comprises 13 residues. CDR1 and CDR2 (germline): SNHLY, FYNNEI. The V and J ends lost 8 bases and 8 bases, in that order; junction bases with no gene match: 9.

The V and J genes are TRBV5-4 and TRBJ1-2, with 11 bases lining up with TRBD1. Trimming cost V 3 bases and J 6 bases; bases outside gene matches: 4. CDR3 length: 14 residues. Germline V gene lookup returns CDR1 SGHNT and CDR2 YYREEE (reference sequence). As DNA, the CDR3 is TGTGCCAGCAGCTGGGGACAGGGGGAAGATGGCTACACCTTC. Translating gives CASSWGQGEDGYTF.

This clone was detected only once. V usage is TRBV6-5 and J usage is TRBJ2-2; D uncertain. Germline V CDR1 and CDR2: MNHEY, SVGAGI. V was trimmed by 2 bases and J by 4 bases, leaving 2 bases between them. The CDR3 length is 12 residues. The CDR3 here is CASSYGTGELFF. In DNA form, the CDR3 reads TGTGCCAGCAGTTACGGCACCGGGGAGCTGTTTTTT.

The rearrangement links TRBV9 to TRBJ1-1; D uncertain. The V gene lost 2 bases and the J gene lost 2 bases, with 10 bases spanning the gap. Germline V CDR1 and CDR2: SGDLS, YYNGEE. The CDR3 sequence is 14 residues long. In nucleotides, the CDR3 is TGTGCCAGCAGCGTTGGCCAGACCAACACTGAAGCTTTCTTT. Protein sequence: CASSVGQTNTEAFF.

V is TRBV2 and J is TRBJ1-1; D uncertain. The V end lost 4 bases, the J end lost 6 bases, and 12 bases lay between the germline ends. From germline, CDR1 is SNHLY and CDR2 FYNNEI. This CDR3 is built from 13 residues. The CDR3 DNA reads as TGTGCCAGCAGTGCGCTGACCCCACCTGAAGCTTTCTTT. Protein sequence: CASSALTPPEAFF.